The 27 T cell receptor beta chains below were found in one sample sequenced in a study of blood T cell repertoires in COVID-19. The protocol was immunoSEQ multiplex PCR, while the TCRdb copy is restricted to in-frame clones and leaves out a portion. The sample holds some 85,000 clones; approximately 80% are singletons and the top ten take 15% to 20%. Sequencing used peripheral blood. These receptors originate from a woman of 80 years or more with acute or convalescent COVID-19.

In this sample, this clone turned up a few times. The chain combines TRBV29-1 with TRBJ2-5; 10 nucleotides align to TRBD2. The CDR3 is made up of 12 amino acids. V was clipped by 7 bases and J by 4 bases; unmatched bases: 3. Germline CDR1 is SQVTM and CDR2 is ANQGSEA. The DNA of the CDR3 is TGCAGCGGATTAGCGGGAGGAGAGACCCAGTACTTC. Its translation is CSGLAGGETQYF.

The CDR3 protein is CSVENRGLSYGYTF. Written as DNA, the CDR3 is TGCAGCGTTGAAAACAGGGGGCTGAGCTATGGCTACACCTTC. The rearrangement joins TRBV29-1 to TRBJ1-2; 9 bases match TRBD1. Trimming removed 2 bases from V and 4 bases from J; junction bases left unmatched: 5. Germline V CDR1 and CDR2: SQVTM, ANQGSEA. CDR3 length: 14 residues.

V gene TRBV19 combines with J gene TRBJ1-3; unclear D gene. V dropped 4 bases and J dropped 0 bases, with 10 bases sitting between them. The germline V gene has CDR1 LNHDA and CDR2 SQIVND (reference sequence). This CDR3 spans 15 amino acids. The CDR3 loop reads CASSRGANSGNTIYF. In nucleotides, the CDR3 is TGTGCCAGTAGTAGAGGAGCAAACTCTGGAAACACCATATATTTT.

CDR3: CASSQARLAVYEQYF. CDR3 nucleotides: TGCGCCAGCAGCCAAGCCAGGCTAGCGGTTTACGAGCAGTACTTC. The rearrangement links TRBV4-1 to TRBJ2-7, with TRBD2 matching over 7 bases. The germline CDR1 and CDR2 sequences are MGHRA and YSYEKL. V shed 1 base and J 4 bases; nucleotides not matched to a gene: 7. This CDR3 is built from 15 residues.

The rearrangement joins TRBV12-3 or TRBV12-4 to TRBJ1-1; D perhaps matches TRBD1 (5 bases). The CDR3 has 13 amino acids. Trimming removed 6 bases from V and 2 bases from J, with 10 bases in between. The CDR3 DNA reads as TGTGCCAGCAGGGCGACAGTTAACACTGAAGCTTTCTTT. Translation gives CASRATVNTEAFF.

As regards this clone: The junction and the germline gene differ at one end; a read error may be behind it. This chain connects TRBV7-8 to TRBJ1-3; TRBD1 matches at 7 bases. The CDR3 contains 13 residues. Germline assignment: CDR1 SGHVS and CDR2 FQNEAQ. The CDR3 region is CASSWKERDSLFF. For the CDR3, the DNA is TGTGCCAGCAGCTGGAAGGAACGGGACAGCTTATTTTTT.

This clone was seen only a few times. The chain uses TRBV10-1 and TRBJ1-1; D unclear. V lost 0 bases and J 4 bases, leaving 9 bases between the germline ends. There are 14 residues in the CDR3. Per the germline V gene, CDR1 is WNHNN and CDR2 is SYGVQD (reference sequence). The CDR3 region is CASSESSGSTEAFF. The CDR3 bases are TGCGCCAGCAGTGAGTCGTCAGGTTCCACTGAAGCTTTCTTT.

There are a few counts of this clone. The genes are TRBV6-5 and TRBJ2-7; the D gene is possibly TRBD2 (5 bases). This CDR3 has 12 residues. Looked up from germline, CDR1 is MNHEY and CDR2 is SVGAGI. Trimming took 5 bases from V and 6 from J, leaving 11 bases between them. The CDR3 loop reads CASSTITSEQYF. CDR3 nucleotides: TGTGCCAGCAGTACCATAACTAGCGAGCAGTACTTC.

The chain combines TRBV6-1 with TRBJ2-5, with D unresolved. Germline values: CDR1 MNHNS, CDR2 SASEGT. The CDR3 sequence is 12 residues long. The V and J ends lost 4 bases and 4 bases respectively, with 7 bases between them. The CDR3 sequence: CASSVVRETQYF. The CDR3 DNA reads TGTGCCAGCAGTGTCGTTCGAGAGACCCAGTACTTC.

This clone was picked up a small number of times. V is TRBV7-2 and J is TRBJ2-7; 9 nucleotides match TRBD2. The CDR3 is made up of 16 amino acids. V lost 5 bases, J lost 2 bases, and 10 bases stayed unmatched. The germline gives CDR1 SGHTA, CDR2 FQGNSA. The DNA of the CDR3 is TGTGCCAGCAGCATAAACACCGGGACTAGCCCCTACGAGCAGTACTTC. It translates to CASSINTGTSPYEQYF.

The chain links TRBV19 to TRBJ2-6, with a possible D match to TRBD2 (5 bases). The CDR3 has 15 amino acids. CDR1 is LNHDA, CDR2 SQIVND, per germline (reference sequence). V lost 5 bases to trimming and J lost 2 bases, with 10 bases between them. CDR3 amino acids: CASSSDYTGANVLTF. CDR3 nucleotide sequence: TGTGCCAGTAGTTCAGACTATACTGGGGCCAACGTCCTGACTTTC.

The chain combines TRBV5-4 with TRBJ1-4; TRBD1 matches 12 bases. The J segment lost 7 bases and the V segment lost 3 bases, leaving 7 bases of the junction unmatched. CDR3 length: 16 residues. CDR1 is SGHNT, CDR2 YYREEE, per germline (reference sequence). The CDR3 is CASSSGDRGRVEKLFF. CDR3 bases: TGTGCCAGCAGCTCCGGGGACAGGGGGCGGGTTGAAAAACTGTTTTTT.

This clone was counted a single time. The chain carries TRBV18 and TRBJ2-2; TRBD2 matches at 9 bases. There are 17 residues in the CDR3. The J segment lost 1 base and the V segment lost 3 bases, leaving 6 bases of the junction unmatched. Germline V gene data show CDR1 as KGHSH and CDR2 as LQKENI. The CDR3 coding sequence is TGTGCCAGCTCACCCCCCTCGACTAGCGGGAACACCGGGGAGCTGTTTTTT. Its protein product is CASSPPSTSGNTGELFF.

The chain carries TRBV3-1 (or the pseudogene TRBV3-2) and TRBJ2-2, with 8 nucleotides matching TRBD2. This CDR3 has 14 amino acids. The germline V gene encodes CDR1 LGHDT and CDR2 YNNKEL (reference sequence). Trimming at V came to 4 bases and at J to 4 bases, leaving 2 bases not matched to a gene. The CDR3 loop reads CASSLRGGTGELFF. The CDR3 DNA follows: TGTGCCAGCAGCCTCCGGGGGGGCACCGGGGAGCTGTTTTTT.

The CDR3 reads CASRPRDRGRYEQYF. The CDR3 DNA is TGTGCCAGCAGACCCCGGGACAGGGGTAGGTACGAGCAGTACTTC. The V and J genes are TRBV27 and TRBJ2-7, with 10 bases matching TRBD1. After removal of 6 bases from V and 4 bases from J, the junction contained 9 bases not matched to a gene. The CDR3 covers 15 residues. The germline V gene has CDR1 MNHEY and CDR2 SMNVEV (reference sequence).

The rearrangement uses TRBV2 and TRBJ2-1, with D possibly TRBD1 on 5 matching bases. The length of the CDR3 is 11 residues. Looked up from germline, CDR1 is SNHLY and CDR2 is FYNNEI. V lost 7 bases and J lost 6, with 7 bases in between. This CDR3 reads CASTGFNEQFF. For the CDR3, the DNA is TGTGCCAGCACAGGGTTCAATGAGCAGTTCTTC.

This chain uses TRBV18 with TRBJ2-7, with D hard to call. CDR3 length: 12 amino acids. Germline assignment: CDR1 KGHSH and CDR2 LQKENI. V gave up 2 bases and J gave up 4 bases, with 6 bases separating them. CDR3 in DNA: TGTGCCAGCTCACCAGAACGGTACGAGCAGTACTTC. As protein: CASSPERYEQYF.

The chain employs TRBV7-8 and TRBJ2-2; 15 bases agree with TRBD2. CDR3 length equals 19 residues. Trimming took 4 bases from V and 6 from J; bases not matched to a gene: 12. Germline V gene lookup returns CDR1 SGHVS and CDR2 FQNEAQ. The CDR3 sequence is CASSSGRTSGRAHSGELFF. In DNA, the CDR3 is TGTGCCAGCAGCTCGGGCCGGACTAGCGGGAGGGCCCATTCCGGGGAGCTGTTTTTT.

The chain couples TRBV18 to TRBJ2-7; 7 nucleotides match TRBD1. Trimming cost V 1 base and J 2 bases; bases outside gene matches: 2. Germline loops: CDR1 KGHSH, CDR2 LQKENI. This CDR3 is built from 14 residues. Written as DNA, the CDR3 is TGTGCCAGCTCACCACAGACAGGGACCTACGAGCAGTACTTC. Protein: CASSPQTGTYEQYF.

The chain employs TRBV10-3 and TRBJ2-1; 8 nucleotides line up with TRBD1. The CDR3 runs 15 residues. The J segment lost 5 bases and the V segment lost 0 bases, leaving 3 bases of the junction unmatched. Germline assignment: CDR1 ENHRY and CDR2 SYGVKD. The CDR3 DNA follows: TGTGCCATCAGTGAGTCCGGGACAGGACACAATGAGCAGTTCTTC. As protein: CAISESGTGHNEQFF.

The CDR3 region has the DNA TGCGCCAGCAGCTTGGGGCCAGGAAACACCATATATTTT. Translating gives CASSLGPGNTIYF. The rearrangement uses TRBV5-1 and TRBJ1-3; D ambiguous. In germline, CDR1 is SGHRS, CDR2 YFSETQ. V shed 0 bases and J shed 4 bases, with 5 bases lying between them. The CDR3 has 13 amino acids.

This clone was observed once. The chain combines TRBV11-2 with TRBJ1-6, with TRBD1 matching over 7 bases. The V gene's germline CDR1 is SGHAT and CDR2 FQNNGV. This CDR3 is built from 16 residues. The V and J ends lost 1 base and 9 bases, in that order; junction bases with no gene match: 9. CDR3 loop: CASSLGPQGVSSPLHF. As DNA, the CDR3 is TGTGCCAGCAGCTTAGGTCCCCAGGGGGTTTCTTCACCCCTCCACTTT.

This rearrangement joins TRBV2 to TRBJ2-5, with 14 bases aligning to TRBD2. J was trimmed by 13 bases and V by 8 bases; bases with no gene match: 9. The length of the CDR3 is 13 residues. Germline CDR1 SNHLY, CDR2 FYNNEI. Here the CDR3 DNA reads TGTGCCAGCTGCGGGACTAGCGGGGGCCCATGGTACTTC. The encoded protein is CASCGTSGGPWYF. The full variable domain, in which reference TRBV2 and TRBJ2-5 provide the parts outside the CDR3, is EPEVTQTPSHQVTQMGQEVILRCVPISNHLYFYWYRQILGQKVEFLVSFYNNEISEKSEIFDDQFSVERPDGSNFTLKIRSTKLEDSAMYFCASCGTSGGPWYFGPGTRLLVL.

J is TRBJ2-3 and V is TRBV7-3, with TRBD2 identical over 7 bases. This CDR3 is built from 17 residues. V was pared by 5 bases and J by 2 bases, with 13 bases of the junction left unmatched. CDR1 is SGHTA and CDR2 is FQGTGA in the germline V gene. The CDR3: CASSPTLISGSTDTQYF. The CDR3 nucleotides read TGTGCCAGCAGCCCCACCTTGATTAGCGGGTCCACAGATACGCAGTATTTT.

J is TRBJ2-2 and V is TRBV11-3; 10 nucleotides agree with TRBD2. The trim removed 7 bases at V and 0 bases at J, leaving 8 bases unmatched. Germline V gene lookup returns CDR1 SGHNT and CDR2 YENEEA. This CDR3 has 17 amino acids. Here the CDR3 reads CASTKIAGGPNTGELFF. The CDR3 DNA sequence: TGTGCCAGCACAAAAATAGCGGGGGGCCCGAACACCGGGGAGCTGTTTTTT.

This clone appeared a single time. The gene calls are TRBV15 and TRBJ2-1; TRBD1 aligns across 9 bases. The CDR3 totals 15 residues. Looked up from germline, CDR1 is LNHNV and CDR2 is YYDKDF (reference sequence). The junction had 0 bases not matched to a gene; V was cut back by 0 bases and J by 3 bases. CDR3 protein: CATSREGQGYNEQFF. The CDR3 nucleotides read TGTGCCACCAGCAGAGAGGGACAGGGCTACAATGAGCAGTTCTTC.

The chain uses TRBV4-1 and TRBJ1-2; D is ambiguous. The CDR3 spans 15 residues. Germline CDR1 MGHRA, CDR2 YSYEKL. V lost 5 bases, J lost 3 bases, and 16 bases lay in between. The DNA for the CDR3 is TGCGCCAGCAGCGAAGGCCGGGTTTCGGACTATGGCTACACCTTC. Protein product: CASSEGRVSDYGYTF.